This entry lists 16 T cell receptor beta chains sequenced from one sample in a study of blood T cell repertoires in COVID-19. The repertoire was sequenced with immunoSEQ multiplex PCR; TCRdb's copy has only in-frame clones and lacks some. The sample gives about 220,000 clones, approximately 84% of which show up once; about 15% is in the top ten. The sequenced sample was PBMCs or T cells enriched from blood (not recorded which). These receptor sequences come from a man aged 40-49 years who had recovered from COVID-19.

The chain links TRBV7-2 to TRBJ1-3; unclear D gene. Germline CDR1 reads SGHTA; CDR2 reads FQGNSA. The V end was cut by 5 bases, the J end by 5 bases, with 7 bases between. The CDR3 covers 12 residues. The CDR3 is CASSLGRNTIYF. The DNA of the CDR3 is TGTGCCAGCAGCCTCGGGAGAAACACCATATATTTT.

The chain is built from TRBV7-9 and TRBJ1-1, with D tentatively TRBD1 (6 bases). V dropped 1 base and J dropped 9 bases, with 12 bases sitting between them. The V gene's germline CDR1 is SEHNR and CDR2 FQNEAQ (reference sequence). This CDR3 spans 13 amino acids. The CDR3 coding sequence is TGTGCCAGCAGCTTAGACAGGGAAACAAAAGCTTTCTTT. Translated: CASSLDRETKAFF.

The chain employs TRBV24-1 and TRBJ1-5; D might be TRBD1 (5 bases). CDR1 is KGHDR, CDR2 SFDVKD, per germline. Trimming stripped 6 bases from V and 7 bases from J, with 15 bases between. CDR3 length equals 14 residues. CDR3 residues: CATSQGGEDQPQHF. CDR3 in DNA: TGTGCCACCAGTCAAGGAGGGGAGGACCAGCCCCAGCATTTT.

This clone occurred once. The chain links TRBV11-2 to TRBJ2-1; 15 positions match TRBD2. Germline V gene sequence: CDR1 SGHAT, CDR2 FQNNGV. This CDR3 is built from 16 residues. V trimming: 4 bases; J trimming: 9 bases; junction bases outside the gene matches: 7. In nucleotides, the CDR3 is TGTGCCAGCAGCTCCCGGACTAGCGGGAGGGCAGGTGAGCAGTTCTTC. Translation gives CASSSRTSGRAGEQFF.

This sequence joins TRBV9 and TRBJ2-3; D is unresolved. Germline-derived CDR1 and CDR2 are SGDLS and YYNGEE. The CDR3 length is 15 residues. V was trimmed by 0 bases and J by 4 bases, leaving 12 bases between them. In DNA, the CDR3 is TGTGCCAGCAGCGTAGAGGTGGGCCTGCCAGATACGCAGTATTTT. It specifies CASSVEVGLPDTQYF.

The V call is TRBV4-2, the J call TRBJ2-4; TRBD1 matches 8 bases. The CDR3 is made up of 14 amino acids. J gave up 2 bases and V 5 bases, and 2 bases lay outside the gene matches. The germline V gene has CDR1 LGHNA and CDR2 YNFKEQ. The CDR3 reads CASSTGGTKNIQYF. As DNA, the CDR3 is TGTGCCAGCAGCACAGGGGGGACCAAAAACATTCAGTACTTC.

The CDR3 reads CASSQSPAGTGKRADTQYF. The DNA for the CDR3 is TGCGCCAGCAGCCAATCCCCGGCTGGGACAGGGAAAAGGGCGGATACGCAGTATTTT. V gene TRBV4-3 combines with J gene TRBJ2-3; 9 positions agree with TRBD1. The CDR3 extends over 19 amino acids. The germline V gene encodes CDR1 LGHNA and CDR2 YSLEER. J gave up 6 bases and V 2 bases, and 18 bases lay outside the gene matches.

This clone was observed a handful of times. The rearrangement uses TRBV28 and TRBJ1-6; D is unresolved. The V gene lost 2 bases and the J gene lost 6 bases, with 8 bases spanning the gap. The germline gives CDR1 MDHEN, CDR2 SYDVKM. The CDR3 length is 14 residues. This CDR3 reads CASSLGRSNSPLHF. In DNA, the CDR3 is TGTGCCAGCAGTTTAGGCCGTTCTAATTCACCCCTCCACTTT.

The chain links TRBV19 to TRBJ1-4, with TRBD1 matching over 7 bases. Germline V gene data show CDR1 as LNHDA and CDR2 as SQIVND (reference sequence). CDR3 size: 15 residues. J was trimmed by 6 bases and V by 5 bases; bases with no gene match: 9. DNA of the CDR3: TGTGCCAGTAGTCCGCGGACAGGAGTTTATGAAAAACTGTTTTTT. Encoded protein: CASSPRTGVYEKLFF.

As regards this clone: At one boundary the junction diverges from the germline segment, which might be a read error. J is TRBJ1-6 and V is TRBV19, with a weak D call TRBD1 (5 bases). This CDR3 has 17 amino acids. Germline CDR1 LNHDA, CDR2 SQIVND (reference sequence). The CDR3 nucleotides read TGTGCCAGTAGTTTCCTACCGGGACTCTCGAATAATCCACCCCTCCACTTT. Amino acids: CASSFLPGLSNNPPLHF. Together with reference TRBV19 and TRBJ1-6, the CDR3 gives the full variable domain: DGGITQSPKYLFRKEGQNVTLSCEQNLNHDAMYWYRQDPGQGLRLIYYSQIVNDFQKGDIAEGYSVSREKKESFPLTVTSAQKNPTAFYLCASSFLPGLSNNPPLHFGNGTRLTVT.

The chain carries TRBV19 and TRBJ2-5; 12 bases fit TRBD2. Germline CDR1 reads LNHDA; CDR2 reads SQIVND (reference sequence). Trimming removed 5 bases from V and 2 bases from J; junction bases left unmatched: 9. This CDR3 has 17 residues. CDR3 nucleotide sequence: TGTGCCAGTAGTCCCCGAGGACTAGCGGGACCTCAAGAGACCCAGTACTTC. It specifies CASSPRGLAGPQETQYF. Combining the CDR3 with reference TRBV19 and TRBJ2-5 gives the whole variable domain DGGITQSPKYLFRKEGQNVTLSCEQNLNHDAMYWYRQDPGQGLRLIYYSQIVNDFQKGDIAEGYSVSREKKESFPLTVTSAQKNPTAFYLCASSPRGLAGPQETQYFGPGTRLLVL.

V is TRBV12-3 or TRBV12-4 and J is TRBJ2-7, with TRBD2 identical over 8 bases. The CDR3 consists of 13 residues. V gave up 3 bases and J gave up 5 bases; unmatched junction bases: 3. CDR3 bases: TGTGCCAGCAGTTTCAGCGGGAGTCACGAGCAGTACTTC. Amino acid sequence: CASSFSGSHEQYF.

This clone has more than one count but fewer than ten. The rearrangement links TRBV3-1 (or the pseudogene TRBV3-2) to TRBJ2-1; D perhaps matches TRBD1 (7 bases). The germline V gene has CDR1 LGHDT and CDR2 YNNKEL (reference sequence). V shed 4 bases and J shed 12 bases, with 13 bases lying between them. The CDR3 has 12 residues. CDR3 nucleotides: TGTGCCAGCAGCCTTGCAGGGGGGCGGCAGTTCTTC. Translation gives CASSLAGGRQFF.

This clone was counted once. The CDR3 nucleotides are TGTGCCAGCAGCTCTAGACAGGGCGGCACCGGGGAGCTGTTTTTT. Its translation is CASSSRQGGTGELFF. J is TRBJ2-2 and V is TRBV7-2, with 7 bases fitting TRBD1. Germline CDR1 SGHTA, CDR2 FQGNSA. Unmatched junction bases numbered 6, after V lost 4 bases and J lost 4 bases. The CDR3 is 15 residues long.

The V call is TRBV5-1, the J call TRBJ1-6; no firm D call. The CDR3 sequence is 14 residues long. Germline V gene lookup returns CDR1 SGHRS and CDR2 YFSETQ. Deletions cut 4 bases from V and 0 bases from J, with 5 bases between. In DNA, the CDR3 is TGCGCCAGCAGCATGAGCTCCTATAATTCACCCCTCCACTTT. This sequence encodes CASSMSSYNSPLHF.

This rearrangement joins TRBV5-1 to TRBJ2-5; tentative D call: TRBD2 (6 bases). V was shortened by 4 bases and J by 1 base, with 17 bases between the two germline ends. The CDR3 contains 16 residues. Per germline, CDR1 SGHRS and CDR2 YFSETQ. The CDR3 spells CASSPQTGLVQETQYF. DNA for the CDR3: TGCGCCAGCAGCCCACAAACGGGACTTGTCCAAGAGACCCAGTACTTC.